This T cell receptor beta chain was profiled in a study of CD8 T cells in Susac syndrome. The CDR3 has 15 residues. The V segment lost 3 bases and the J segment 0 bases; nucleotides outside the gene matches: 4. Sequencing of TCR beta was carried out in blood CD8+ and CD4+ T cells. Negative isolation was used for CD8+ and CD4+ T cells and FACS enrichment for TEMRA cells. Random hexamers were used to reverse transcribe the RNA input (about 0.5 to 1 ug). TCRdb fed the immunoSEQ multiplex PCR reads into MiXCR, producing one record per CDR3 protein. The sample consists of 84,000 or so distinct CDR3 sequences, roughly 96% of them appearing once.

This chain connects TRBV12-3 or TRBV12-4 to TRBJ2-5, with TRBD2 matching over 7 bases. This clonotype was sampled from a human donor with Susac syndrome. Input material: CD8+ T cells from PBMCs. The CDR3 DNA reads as TGTGCCAGCAGTTTCCTAGCGGAGCACCAAGAGACCCAGTACTTC. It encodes CASSFLAEHQETQYF.